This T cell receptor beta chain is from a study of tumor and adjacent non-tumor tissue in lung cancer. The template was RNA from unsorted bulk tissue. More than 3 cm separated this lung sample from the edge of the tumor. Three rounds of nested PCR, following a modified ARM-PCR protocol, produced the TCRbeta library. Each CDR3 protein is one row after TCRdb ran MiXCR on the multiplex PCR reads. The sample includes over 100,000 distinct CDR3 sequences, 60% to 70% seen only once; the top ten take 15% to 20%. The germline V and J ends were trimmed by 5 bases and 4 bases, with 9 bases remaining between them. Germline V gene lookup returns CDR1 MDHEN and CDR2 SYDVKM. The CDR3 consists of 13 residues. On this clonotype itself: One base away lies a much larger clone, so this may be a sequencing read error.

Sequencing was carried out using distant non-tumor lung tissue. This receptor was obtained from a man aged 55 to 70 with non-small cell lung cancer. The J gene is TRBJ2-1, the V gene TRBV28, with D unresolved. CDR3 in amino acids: CASSITPYNEQFF. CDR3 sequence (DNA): TGTGCCAGCAGTATAACACCGTACAATGAGCAGTTCTTC.